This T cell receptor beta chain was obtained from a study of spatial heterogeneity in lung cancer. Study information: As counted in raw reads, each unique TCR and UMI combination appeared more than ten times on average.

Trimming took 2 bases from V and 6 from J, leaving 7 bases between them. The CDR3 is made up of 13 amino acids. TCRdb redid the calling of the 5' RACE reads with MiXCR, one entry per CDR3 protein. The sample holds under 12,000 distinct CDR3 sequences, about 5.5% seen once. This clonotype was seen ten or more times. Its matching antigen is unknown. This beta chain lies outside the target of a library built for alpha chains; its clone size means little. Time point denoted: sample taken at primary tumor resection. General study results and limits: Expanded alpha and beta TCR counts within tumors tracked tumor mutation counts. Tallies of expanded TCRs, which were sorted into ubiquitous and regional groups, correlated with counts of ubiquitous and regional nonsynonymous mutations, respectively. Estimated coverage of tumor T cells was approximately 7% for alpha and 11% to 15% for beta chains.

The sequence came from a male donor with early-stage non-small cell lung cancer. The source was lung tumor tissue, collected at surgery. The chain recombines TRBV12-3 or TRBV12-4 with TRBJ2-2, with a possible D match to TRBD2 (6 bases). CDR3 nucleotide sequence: TGTGCCAGCAGTTTATGGGGGGCCGGGGAGCTGTTTTTT. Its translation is CASSLWGAGELFF.